This T cell receptor (beta chain) is drawn from a study of OX40 agonist ivuxolimab in advanced cancers. About the research overall: Given to patients was ivuxolimab, an agonistic anti-OX40 (CD134) antibody. The dose-escalation group included hepatocellular carcinoma, melanoma, renal cell carcinoma and head and neck cancer.

Germline V gene lookup returns CDR1 LNHNV and CDR2 YYDKDF (reference sequence). V lost 4 bases to trimming and J lost 2 bases, with 22 bases between them. The CDR3 contains 18 residues. Only a few counts were recorded for this clone. Antigen: not known. Whole-study results and caveats: It was also the case that some nonresponders had low normalized T-cell clonal expansion.

The data were produced by immunoSEQ multiplex PCR, yet TCRdb's version contains in-frame clones alone and is incomplete. Found here are about 80,000 clones, around 85% of them singletons; the top ten hold roughly 2.2%. The gene calls are TRBV15 and TRBJ2-3; D not certain. The sample consisted of CD4+ or CD8+ T cells sorted from blood, taken in a trial of the OX40 agonist ivuxolimab. This clonotype originated in an adult with an advanced solid tumor such as melanoma, head and neck, liver or kidney cancer. CDR3 nucleotide sequence: TGTGCCACCAGCAAAGATGTCACGAGTCAAACTATCACAGATACGCAGTATTTT. Translating it yields CATSKDVTSQTITDTQYF.